A selection of T cell receptor beta chains follows, all from one sample in a study of cytomegalovirus exposure and HLA in healthy donors. Some clones are missing from TCRdb's copy, which holds only in-frame ones; the method was immunoSEQ multiplex PCR. The table has about 120,000 clones, 81% seen once. Input material: PBMCs. Receptors were obtained from a woman aged 40 to 55 in good health and CMV-seronegative. The CDR3 runs from the conserved cysteine through the conserved F or W. Each record gives: CDR3 DNA, CDR3 protein, V gene, J gene, D gene, clone size. D genes are given only for firm matches. A clone size is listed for some rows: how often the clone was seen (once, few, many), or a class if it is expanded.

TGCGCCAGCAGCCTCGGCCGGGACACACTAGAAAAACTGTTTTTT	CASSLGRDTLEKLFF	TRBV4-1	TRBJ1-4	-	few
TGTGCCAGCAAGTCACGGTGGGGAGAGAGTGAGCAGTTCTTC	CASKSRWGESEQFF	TRBV28	TRBJ2-1	-	-
TGCGCCAGCAGCCTTAGCGGAGACAATGAGCAGTTCTTC	CASSLSGDNEQFF	TRBV5-1	TRBJ2-1	-	-
TGTGCTAGTGGTTTGGTAGTATCGGGACTAGCGGGATATGAGCAGTTCTTC	CASGLVVSGLAGYEQFF	TRBV12-5	TRBJ2-1	TRBD2	-
TGTGCCAGCAGCCCCGATACAGGGAACTATGGCTACACCTTC	CASSPDTGNYGYTF	TRBV7-2	TRBJ1-2	-	-
TGCGCCAGCAGCGAGGGACTAGCGGGGCACAGTACCCCAGAGACCCAGTACTTC	CASSEGLAGHSTPETQYF	TRBV4-3	TRBJ2-5	TRBD2	-
TGTGCCAGCAGTTTATCCGCGGGAGGAAGCTCCTACGAGCAGTACTTC	CASSLSAGGSSYEQYF	TRBV28	TRBJ2-7	TRBD2	-
TGTGCCAGCAGCGTCTCAGGGGGTGAAAAACTGTTTTTT	CASSVSGGEKLFF	TRBV9	TRBJ1-4	TRBD1	-
TGTGCCAGCAGCGCTCGAAAAGCGGGACTAGCGGGGGGTAGCTCCTACAATGAGCAGTTCTTC	CASSARKAGLAGGSSYNEQFF	TRBV9	TRBJ2-1	TRBD2	-
TGTGCCAGCAGCCCGGACAGGGTGTCCAAAAACATTCAGTACTTC	CASSPDRVSKNIQYF	TRBV7-2	TRBJ2-4	TRBD1	-
TGTGCCAGCAGTTCCACAGGGAGTTCCTACGAGCAGTACTTC	CASSSTGSSYEQYF	TRBV28	TRBJ2-7	-	-
TGTGCCGGTAGGGGGAGCTCCTACAATGAGCAGTTCTTC	CAGRGSSYNEQFF	TRBV30	TRBJ2-1	-	-
TGTGCCAGTAGTATACGGGGGGCTAGCGGTAAAAACAATGAGCAGTTCTTC	CASSIRGASGKNNEQFF	TRBV19	TRBJ2-1	-	-
TGTGCCAGCAGTCTAAGCGGGCAGGTTGAGAGCTCCTACGAGCAGTACTTC	CASSLSGQVESSYEQYF	TRBV7-9	TRBJ2-7	-	-
TGCGCCAGCAGCTTGGGGGGGCCCACTAATGAAAAACTGTTTTTT	CASSLGGPTNEKLFF	TRBV5-1	TRBJ1-4	-	-
TGTGCCAGCAGCGCCGGGACTAGCGTTTGGGACACAGATACGCAGTATTTT	CASSAGTSVWDTDTQYF	TRBV5-4	TRBJ2-3	TRBD2	-
TGTGCCAGTAGTAGAGGGTTTGATTCCTACGAGCAGTACTTC	CASSRGFDSYEQYF	TRBV19	TRBJ2-7	-	once
TGTGCCAGCAGTTACCTGACAGGGAGGACAGATACGCAGTATTTT	CASSYLTGRTDTQYF	TRBV6-5	TRBJ2-3	-	-
TGTGCCAGCAGCTTAGGGCATTATAGCAATCAGCCCCAGCATTTT	CASSLGHYSNQPQHF	TRBV7-2	TRBJ1-5	-	-
TGTGCCAGCAGCTTGGGTGGGACTAGCGGGACTGCCTCCTACGAGCAGTACTTC	CASSLGGTSGTASYEQYF	TRBV5-4	TRBJ2-7	TRBD2	-
TGTGCCAGCAGATACAGCTACTCTGGAAACACCATATATTTT	CASRYSYSGNTIYF	TRBV6-1	TRBJ1-3	-	few
TGTGCCAGCAGCATAGGACAGCCCCTTGAAGCTTTCTTT	CASSIGQPLEAFF	TRBV6-5	TRBJ1-1	-	few
TGTGCCAGCAGCACAGACAGGTCCCGGTCACCCCTCCACTTT	CASSTDRSRSPLHF	TRBV5-4	TRBJ1-6	-	-
TGCGCCAGCAGCGGGGCAGGGGGCATCGACGAGCAGTACTTC	CASSGAGGIDEQYF	TRBV5-1	TRBJ2-7	TRBD1	-
TGCGCCAGCACCCCAGGACAGTCCGGTACGCAGTATTTT	CASTPGQSGTQYF	TRBV10-2	TRBJ2-3	-	once
TGTGCCAGCAGCTTTGGGGGGATGAACACTGAAGCTTTCTTT	CASSFGGMNTEAFF	TRBV7-9	TRBJ1-1	-	-
TGTGCCAGCAGCGCCCTATCCGGGACTAGCCCCATCTTC	CASSALSGTSPIF	TRBV11-3	TRBJ2-1	TRBD2	-
TGTGCCAGCAGTGAGCGGGACTGGGACAATGAGCAGTTCTTC	CASSERDWDNEQFF	TRBV2	TRBJ2-1	-	-
TGTGCCAGCTCAGGACAGAGCTACGAGCAGTACTTC	CASSGQSYEQYF	TRBV18	TRBJ2-7	-	-
TGTGCCAGCAGCTTAGCCGCGCGAGGTGAAGCTTTCTTT	CASSLAARGEAFF	TRBV13	TRBJ1-1	-	few
TGTGCCAGCAGGAACGGACAGGGGGGAAGTGAAAAACTGTTTTTT	CASRNGQGGSEKLFF	TRBV11-2	TRBJ1-4	TRBD1	-
TGCGCCAGCAGCCCGGACAGGCCCGGGAATGAGCAGTTCTTC	CASSPDRPGNEQFF	TRBV5-1	TRBJ2-1	TRBD1	-
TGTGCCAGCAGCGTGAGTCAGGGGGAGCAGTTCTTC	CASSVSQGEQFF	TRBV9	TRBJ2-1	-	-
TGCGCCAGCAGTGACGGCGGTCCCTACGAGCAGTACTTC	CASSDGGPYEQYF	TRBV10-2	TRBJ2-7	-	few
TGTGCCAGCAGCTTGGGACTAGCGGGTAACAATGAGCAGTTCTTC	CASSLGLAGNNEQFF	TRBV7-2	TRBJ2-1	TRBD2	-
TGTGCCACCAGCAGAGACGGGACTAGCGCCTACAATGAGCAGTTCTTC	CATSRDGTSAYNEQFF	TRBV15	TRBJ2-1	TRBD2	-
TGTGCCTGGGGGACAGGGGTCAGCACAGATACGCAGTATTTT	CAWGTGVSTDTQYF	TRBV30	TRBJ2-3	TRBD1	-
TGCAGTGCTTATACAGATACGCAGTATTTT	CSAYTDTQYF	TRBV20-1	TRBJ2-3	-	-
TGCGCCAGCAGTCCCCCGAGCTCCTACAATGAGCAGTTCTTC	CASSPPSSYNEQFF	TRBV5-1	TRBJ2-1	-	once
TGTGCCAGCAGCTTAGGGTCGGCGGGAGTAGTCACCGGGGAGCTGTTTTTT	CASSLGSAGVVTGELFF	TRBV11-2	TRBJ2-2	TRBD2	-
TGTGCCAGCAGTTCACTAGCAGGAGGGATAGACAGGGGGCGTAGCAATCAGCCCCAGCATTTT	CASSSLAGGIDRGRSNQPQHF	TRBV27	TRBJ1-5	TRBD1	few
TGTGCCAGCAGTTACGGGGAGGTCGTGAACACTGAAGCTTTCTTT	CASSYGEVVNTEAFF	TRBV6-6	TRBJ1-1	-	few
TGTGCCAGCAGTGTCACAGGGGGAGGCGAGCAGTACTTC	CASSVTGGGEQYF	TRBV2	TRBJ2-7	TRBD1	-
TGCGCCAGCAGCTTCGGAGTAGGACTAGCGACAGATACGCAGTATTTT	CASSFGVGLATDTQYF	TRBV5-1	TRBJ2-3	TRBD2	-
TGTGCCAGCAGTTCCCCCTCAGACAGTTTGGTAGGTGAAGCTTTCTTT	CASSSPSDSLVGEAFF	TRBV27	TRBJ1-1	-	-
TGTGCCAGCAGTGCGGGACAGGTTAATAGCAATCAGCCCCAGCATTTT	CASSAGQVNSNQPQHF	TRBV2	TRBJ1-5	TRBD1	-